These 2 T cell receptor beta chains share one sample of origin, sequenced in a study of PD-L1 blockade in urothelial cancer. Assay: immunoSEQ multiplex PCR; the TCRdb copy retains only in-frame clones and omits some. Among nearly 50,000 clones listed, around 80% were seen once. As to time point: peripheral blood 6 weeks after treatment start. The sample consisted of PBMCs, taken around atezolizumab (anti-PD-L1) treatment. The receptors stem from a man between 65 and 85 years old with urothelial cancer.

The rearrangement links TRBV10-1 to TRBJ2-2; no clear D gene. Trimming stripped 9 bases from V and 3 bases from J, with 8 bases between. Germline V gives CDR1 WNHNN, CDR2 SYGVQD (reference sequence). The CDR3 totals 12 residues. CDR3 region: CASQADTGELFF. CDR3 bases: TGCGCCAGTCAGGCAGACACCGGGGAGCTGTTTTTT.

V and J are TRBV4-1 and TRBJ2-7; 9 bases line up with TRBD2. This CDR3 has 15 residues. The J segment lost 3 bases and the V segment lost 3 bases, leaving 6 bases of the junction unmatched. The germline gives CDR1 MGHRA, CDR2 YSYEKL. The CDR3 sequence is CASSQVAGAFYEQYF. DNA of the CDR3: TGCGCCAGCAGCCAGGTAGCGGGAGCTTTCTACGAGCAGTACTTC.